Detailed here is one T cell receptor (beta chain). Its target is not known. This specimen belongs to a study of graft-versus-host responses after intestinal transplantation. The CDR3 consists of 17 residues. Deletions cut 3 bases from V and 7 bases from J, with 24 bases between. Germline loops: CDR1 MGHDK, CDR2 SYGVNS. Findings of the study overall: Recipient bone marrow held GvH clones, some seen earlier in ileum or blood.

The assay was immunoSEQ multiplex PCR, and TCRdb's table has in-frame clones only and misses some. The top ten hold approximately 0.18% of the sample, which has around 110,000 clones, approximately 90% seen once. V usage is TRBV25-1 and J usage is TRBJ1-2, with D perhaps TRBD1 (5 bases). Specimen: unstimulated CD4+ T cells sorted from spleen or lymph node cells, collected before intestinal transplant. The sequence was obtained from a human donor who received an intestinal transplant. CDR3 nucleotides: TGTGCCAGCAGTGACAAGGTGGGGACTGGGGGGGTATCTGGCTACACCTTC. As protein: CASSDKVGTGGVSGYTF.